Below are 14 T cell receptor beta chains sequenced from a single sample in a study of T cells in Graves' hyperthyroidism and ophthalmopathy. The investigators amplified TCR beta CDR3 regions from RNA transcripts. With the HTBI primer set, the TCR CDR3 went through a first round of RT-PCR. TCRdb ran MiXCR on the multiplex PCR reads and lists one entry per CDR3 protein. The data contain some 420,000 distinct CDR3 sequences, roughly 15% of them singletons. What was sequenced was blood. The receptors shown here come from a woman aged 18-29 years with Graves' hyperthyroidism.

This clonotype was recorded at least ten times. This rearrangement joins TRBV20-1 to TRBJ1-6; possible D gene TRBD1, 6 bases. The V gene's germline CDR1 is DFQATT and CDR2 SNEGSKA (reference sequence). V lost 1 base and J lost 10, with 14 bases in between. The CDR3 extends over 14 amino acids. The CDR3 nucleotides read TGCAGTGCTAGAGGAATCAAGGGGGGGTCACCCCTCCACTTT. Translation gives CSARGIKGGSPLHF.

The rearrangement links TRBV29-1 to TRBJ2-7; D may match TRBD1 or TRBD2 (5 bases each). Germline V gives CDR1 SQVTM, CDR2 ANQGSEA. The CDR3 sequence is 13 residues long. V lost 8 bases, J lost 2 bases, and 16 bases lay in between. The CDR3 loop reads CSSGRHVAYEQYF. CDR3 in DNA: TGCAGCTCGGGACGACACGTTGCCTACGAGCAGTACTTC.

A word on this clonotype: A much larger clone lies a single base off, so this may be a read error. The J gene is TRBJ1-4, the V gene TRBV11-2, with D possibly matching TRBD1 (5 bases). Per germline, CDR1 SGHAT and CDR2 FQNNGV. Trimming shortened V by 4 bases and J by 6 bases, and 12 bases separated the two germline ends. The CDR3 has 14 residues. In DNA form, the CDR3 reads TGTGCCAGCAGCTACGGGACGGGGGATGAAAAACTGTTTTTT. Translated: CASSYGTGDEKLFF.

In regard to this clonotype: A read error is possible here, since a much larger clone lies one base away. This chain connects TRBV12-3 or TRBV12-4 to TRBJ2-5; 10 bases fit TRBD1. The CDR3 consists of 17 residues. The V gene end was trimmed by 4 bases and the J gene end by 3 bases; junction bases not matched to a gene: 11. This chain's CDR3 is CASSSTGGQQVKETQYF. As DNA, the CDR3 is TGTGCCAGCAGTTCGACAGGGGGCCAACAGGTCAAAGAGACCCAGTACTTC.

This clonotype was recorded at least ten times. The chain recombines TRBV7-9 with TRBJ2-1; D gene ambiguous. CDR1 is SEHNR and CDR2 is FQNEAQ in the germline V gene (reference sequence). The CDR3 totals 13 residues. V was cut by 0 bases and J by 9 bases, with 9 bases left in between. The CDR3 protein is CASSLAGPSEQFF. DNA for the CDR3: TGTGCCAGCAGCTTAGCTGGCCCCAGTGAGCAGTTCTTC. Full variable domain (outside the CDR3, taken from reference TRBV7-9 and TRBJ2-1): DTGVSQNPRHKITKRGQNVTFRCDPISEHNRLYWYRQTLGQGPEFLTYFQNEAQLEKSRLLSDRFSAERPKGSFSTLEIQRTEQGDSAMYLCASSLAGPSEQFFGPGTRLTVL.

This chain uses TRBV19 with TRBJ2-1, with TRBD1 as a possible D gene (7 bases). The germline V and J ends were trimmed by 3 bases and 6 bases, with 15 bases remaining between them. The CDR3 runs to 15 residues. Germline loops: CDR1 LNHDA, CDR2 SQIVND (reference sequence). The CDR3 DNA reads TGTGCCAGTAGTATTTCAGGGGGGAAGAGCAATGAGCAGTTCTTC. Translation gives CASSISGGKSNEQFF.

This clonotype was seen repeatedly, ten times or more. The genes are TRBV28 and TRBJ2-1, with 9 bases lining up with TRBD1. This CDR3 region has 14 residues. V lost 6 bases and J lost 7; bases outside the gene matches: 7. The germline V gene encodes CDR1 MDHEN and CDR2 SYDVKM. The CDR3 DNA sequence: TGTGCCAGCAGACAGGGGGCTGGTGTGAATGAGCAGTTCTTC. Translated, it gives CASRQGAGVNEQFF.

This clonotype was seen ten or more times. The V and J genes are TRBV5-1 and TRBJ1-1; 7 nucleotides line up with TRBD1. The V gene end was trimmed by 7 bases and the J gene end by 4 bases; junction bases not matched to a gene: 7. The CDR3 runs to 13 residues. Germline V lookup: CDR1 SGHRS, CDR2 YFSETQ. CDR3 DNA sequence: TGCGCCAGCGCCCAGGGGGATGGCACTGAAGCTTTCTTT. Translation: CASAQGDGTEAFF.

This rearrangement joins TRBV3-1 to TRBJ2-2; weak D call: TRBD2 (7 bases). V was shortened by 0 bases and J by 4 bases, with 15 bases between the two germline ends. Germline values: CDR1 LGHDT, CDR2 YNNKEL (reference sequence). This CDR3 is built from 17 residues. The CDR3 region is CASSQDGGGRFTGELFF. The DNA for the CDR3 is TGTGCCAGCAGCCAAGATGGGGGCGGGAGATTCACCGGGGAGCTGTTTTTT.

This clonotype occurred a few times. The chain has TRBV29-1 and TRBJ1-4; maybe TRBD1 (5 bases). Trimming pared 3 bases from V and 6 bases from J, leaving 8 bases between. CDR3 length: 12 amino acids. CDR1 is SQVTM and CDR2 is ANQGSEA in the germline V gene. CDR3 DNA sequence: TGCAGCGTTGACAGGGTGGATGAAAAACTGTTTTTT. Amino acid sequence: CSVDRVDEKLFF. Together with reference TRBV29-1 and TRBJ1-4, the CDR3 gives the full variable domain: SAVISQKPSRDICQRGTSLTIQCQVDSQVTMMFWYRQQPGQSLTLIATANQGSEATYESGFVIDKFPISRPNLTFSTLTVSNMSPEDSSIYLCSVDRVDEKLFFGSGTQLSVL.

This chain uses TRBV19 with TRBJ2-3; 10 bases match TRBD2. Trimming removed 4 bases from V and 5 bases from J; junction bases left unmatched: 6. The germline CDR1 and CDR2 sequences are LNHDA and SQIVND (reference sequence). This CDR3 contains 15 residues. CDR3 in amino acids: CASSKASGGLDTQYF. DNA for the CDR3: TGTGCCAGTAGTAAAGCTAGCGGGGGATTAGATACGCAGTATTTT.

This clonotype was counted only a few times. V and J are TRBV19 and TRBJ2-3; the D is unclear. The CDR3 is made up of 14 amino acids. Germline CDR1 LNHDA, CDR2 SQIVND (reference sequence). The V end lost 4 bases, the J end lost 2 bases, and 10 bases lay between the germline ends. As DNA, the CDR3 is TGTGCCAGTAGTACCAAAGGGTCCACAGATACGCAGTATTTT. This codes for CASSTKGSTDTQYF. Full variable domain (rest looked up from reference TRBV19 and TRBJ2-3): DGGITQSPKYLFRKEGQNVTLSCEQNLNHDAMYWYRQDPGQGLRLIYYSQIVNDFQKGDIAEGYSVSREKKESFPLTVTSAQKNPTAFYLCASSTKGSTDTQYFGPGTRLTVL.

This clonotype occurred a few times. The rearrangement links TRBV20-1 to TRBJ2-5, with D unclear. The CDR3 totals 14 residues. The germline CDR1 and CDR2 sequences are DFQATT and SNEGSKA (reference sequence). V was pared by 0 bases and J by 1 base, with 9 bases between. The CDR3: CSARDLSGQETQYF. The CDR3 DNA follows: TGCAGTGCTAGAGATCTGTCGGGCCAAGAGACCCAGTACTTC.

Concerning this clonotype itself: A much larger clone differs from this one at a single base, so this may be a read error. The rearrangement links TRBV2 to TRBJ1-1; no clear D. The V end was cut by 11 bases, the J end by 5 bases, with 6 bases between. The CDR3 totals 9 residues. The germline V gene has CDR1 SNHLY and CDR2 FYNNEI. The CDR3: CAGGTEAFF. The CDR3 DNA sequence: TGTGCCGGCGGGACTGAAGCTTTCTTT.